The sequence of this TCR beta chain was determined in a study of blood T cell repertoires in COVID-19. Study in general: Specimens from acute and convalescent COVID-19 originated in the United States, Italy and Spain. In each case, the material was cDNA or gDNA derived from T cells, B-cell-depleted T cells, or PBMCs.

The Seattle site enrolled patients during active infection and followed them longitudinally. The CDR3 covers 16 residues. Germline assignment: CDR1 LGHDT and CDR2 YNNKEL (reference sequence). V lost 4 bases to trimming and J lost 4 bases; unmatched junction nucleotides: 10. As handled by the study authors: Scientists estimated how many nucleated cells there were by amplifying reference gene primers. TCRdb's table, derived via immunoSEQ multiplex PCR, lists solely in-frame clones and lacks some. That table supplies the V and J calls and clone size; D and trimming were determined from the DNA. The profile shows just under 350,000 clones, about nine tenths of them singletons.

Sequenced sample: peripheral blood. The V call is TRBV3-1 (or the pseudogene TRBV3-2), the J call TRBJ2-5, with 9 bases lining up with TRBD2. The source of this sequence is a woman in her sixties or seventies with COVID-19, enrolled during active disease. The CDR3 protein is CASSPGTSFELETQYF. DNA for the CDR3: TGTGCCAGCAGCCCGGGGACTAGCTTTGAGTTAGAGACCCAGTACTTC.